Listed below are T cell receptor beta chains from one sample, sequenced in a study of response to subunit inactivated influenza vaccine. TCRdb reanalysed the RT-PCR reads using MiXCR and keeps one entry per CDR3 protein. Of about 800,000 distinct CDR3 sequences in the sample, roughly 20% were seen once. Sample: PBMCs from blood, taken 5 to 6 days after vaccination. All receptors derive from a man aged 50-59 years who received an inactivated influenza vaccine. Both conserved end residues are part of each CDR3. A D gene is named only where the DNA matches it firmly. Clone size is shown for a subset of rows, as once, few, many or a class of expanded clone.

d_call,clone_size,v_call,j_call,cdr3_nt,cdr3_aa
TRBD1,few,TRBV7-2,TRBJ2-7,TGTGCCAGCAGTACCGGGACAGGGGGATTCTACGAGCAGTACTTC,CASSTGTGGFYEQYF
-,-,TRBV5-6,TRBJ2-7,TGTGCCAGCAGCTTGGATATAGCCACCGAGCAGTACTTC,CASSLDIATEQYF
-,-,TRBV28,TRBJ2-7,TGTGCCAGCAGTCCAGAGACCTCCGGGACAAGAATCTACGAGCAGTACTTC,CASSPETSGTRIYEQYF
-,many,TRBV7-9,TRBJ2-5,TGTGCCAGCAGCCAAGAGGGAGAGACCCAGTACTTC,CASSQEGETQYF
-,-,TRBV4-3,TRBJ2-5,TGCGCCAGCCCCAGCAGCTATCCGCTAGTGGCGGGACCCCAAGAGACCCAGTACTTC,CASPSSYPLVAGPQETQYF
-,few,TRBV20-1,TRBJ2-5,TGCAGTGCTAGTTTGGAGGGAGAGACCCAGTACTTC,CSASLEGETQYF
-,-,TRBV12-3/TRBV12-4,TRBJ2-7,TGTGCCAGCAGTTTTCTGGACGAGAAGTACTTC,CASSFLDEKYF
TRBD2,-,TRBV4-1,TRBJ2-1,TGCGCCAGCAGCCAGGGGGGACTAGCGGGGAATGAGCAGTTCTTC,CASSQGGLAGNEQFF
TRBD2,few,TRBV12-3/TRBV12-4,TRBJ2-1,TGTGCCAGCATCCCCGGGACTAGCCACGAGCAGTTCTTC,CASIPGTSHEQFF
-,-,TRBV6-5,TRBJ1-1,TGTGCCAGCAGTTACTCGGAGGTCATCAACACTGAAGCTTTCTTT,CASSYSEVINTEAFF
-,-,TRBV6-1,TRBJ2-7,TGTGCCAGCACCATATCCCCGGGGCTGTCCTACGAGCAGTACTTC,CASTISPGLSYEQYF
-,-,TRBV7-2,TRBJ1-6,TGTGCCAGCAGCTTCGGGGGGCAGAAAAATTCACCCCTCCACTTT,CASSFGGQKNSPLHF
-,few,TRBV29-1,TRBJ2-1,TGCAGCGTTGCCAGGGCCCGATACAATGAGCAGTTCTTC,CSVARARYNEQFF
-,few,TRBV20-1,TRBJ2-7,TGCAGTGCTAGCTGGGTGGGCGGAACCTACGAGCAGTACTTC,CSASWVGGTYEQYF
TRBD1,few,TRBV5-1,TRBJ2-2,TGCGCCAGCAGCTTGGTCCAGGGGGCTAACACCGGGGAGCTGTTTTTT,CASSLVQGANTGELFF
TRBD1,-,TRBV6-1,TRBJ2-5,TGTGCCAGTACTACCGGGACAGGGGGCGAGACCCAGTACTTC,CASTTGTGGETQYF
-,many,TRBV7-2,TRBJ2-1,TGTGCCAGCAGCCGGACGGTTTACAATGAGCAGTTCTTC,CASSRTVYNEQFF